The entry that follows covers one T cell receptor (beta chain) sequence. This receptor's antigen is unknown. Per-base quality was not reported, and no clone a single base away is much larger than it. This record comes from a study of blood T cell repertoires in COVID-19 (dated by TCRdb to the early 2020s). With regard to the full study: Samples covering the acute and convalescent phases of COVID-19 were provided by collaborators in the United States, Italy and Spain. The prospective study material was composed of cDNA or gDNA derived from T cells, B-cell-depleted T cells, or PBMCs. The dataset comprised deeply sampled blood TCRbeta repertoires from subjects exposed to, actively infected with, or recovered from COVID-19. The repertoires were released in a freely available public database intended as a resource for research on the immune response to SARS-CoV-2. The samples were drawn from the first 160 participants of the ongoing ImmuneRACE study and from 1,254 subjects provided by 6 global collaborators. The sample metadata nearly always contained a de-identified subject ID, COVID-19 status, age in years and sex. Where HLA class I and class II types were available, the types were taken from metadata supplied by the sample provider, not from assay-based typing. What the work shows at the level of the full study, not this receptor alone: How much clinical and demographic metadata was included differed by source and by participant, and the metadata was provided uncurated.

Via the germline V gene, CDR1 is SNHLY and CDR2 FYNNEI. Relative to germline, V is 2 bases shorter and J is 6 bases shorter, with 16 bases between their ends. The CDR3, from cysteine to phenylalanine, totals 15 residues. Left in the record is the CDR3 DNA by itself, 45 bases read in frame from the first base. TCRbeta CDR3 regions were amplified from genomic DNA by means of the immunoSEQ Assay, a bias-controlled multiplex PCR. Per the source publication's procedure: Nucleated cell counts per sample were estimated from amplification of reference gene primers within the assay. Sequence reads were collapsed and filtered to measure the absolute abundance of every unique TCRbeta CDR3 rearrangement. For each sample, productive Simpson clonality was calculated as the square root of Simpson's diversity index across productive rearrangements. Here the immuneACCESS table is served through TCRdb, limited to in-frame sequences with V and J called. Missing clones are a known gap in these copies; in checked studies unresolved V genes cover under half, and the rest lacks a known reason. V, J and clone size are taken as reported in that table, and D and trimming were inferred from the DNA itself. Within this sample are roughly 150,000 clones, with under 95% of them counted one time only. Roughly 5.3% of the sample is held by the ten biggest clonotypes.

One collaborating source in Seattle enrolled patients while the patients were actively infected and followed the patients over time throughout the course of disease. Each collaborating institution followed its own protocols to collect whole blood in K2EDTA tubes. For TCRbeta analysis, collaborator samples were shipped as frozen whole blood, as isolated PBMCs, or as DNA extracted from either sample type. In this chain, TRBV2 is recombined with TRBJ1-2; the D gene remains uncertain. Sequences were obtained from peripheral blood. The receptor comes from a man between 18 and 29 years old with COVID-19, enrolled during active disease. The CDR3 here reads CASSELQSNTHGYTF. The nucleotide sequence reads TGTGCCAGCAGTGAATTACAGTCCAACACGCATGGCTACACCTTC.